Following are 28 T cell receptor beta chains from one sample sequenced in a study of CD8 T cells in Susac syndrome. It was with random hexamers that roughly 0.5 to 1 ug RNA was reverse transcribed. MiXCR was run by TCRdb on the immunoSEQ multiplex PCR reads, yielding one entry per CDR3 protein. The sample includes approximately 190,000 distinct CDR3 sequences, 95% of them seen just once. Sequenced: CD8+ T cells from PBMCs. These receptors all come from a human donor with Susac syndrome.

V gene TRBV4-2 combines with J gene TRBJ2-7, with 9 bases aligning to TRBD2. The germline V gene has CDR1 LGHNA and CDR2 YNFKEQ. Trimming at V came to 0 bases and at J to 1 base, leaving 16 bases not matched to a gene. The CDR3 covers 20 residues. CDR3 coding DNA: TGTGCCAGCAGCCAAGATAATCTAGCGGGATTCTCCCCTTCATCCTACGAGCAGTACTTC. Its protein product is CASSQDNLAGFSPSSYEQYF.

The chain employs TRBV20-1 and TRBJ2-7; TRBD2 matches 9 bases. The length of the CDR3 is 16 residues. The V and J ends lost 2 bases and 6 bases, in that order; junction bases with no gene match: 14. Germline values: CDR1 DFQATT, CDR2 SNEGSKA (reference sequence). The CDR3 here is CSARPIPRAGGGEQYF. CDR3 nucleotides: TGCAGTGCTAGACCCATTCCTAGAGCGGGAGGTGGCGAGCAGTACTTC.

The chain joins TRBV9 to TRBJ1-1; D is uncertain. The germline V and J ends were trimmed by 1 base and 3 bases, with 7 bases remaining between them. There are 13 residues in the CDR3. Germline assignment: CDR1 SGDLS and CDR2 YYNGEE. This CDR3 reads CASSVSGYTEAFF. For the CDR3, the DNA is TGTGCCAGCAGCGTATCTGGGTACACTGAAGCTTTCTTT.

V gene TRBV23-1 combines with J gene TRBJ1-5, with 8 bases that match TRBD1. TRBV23-1 is an ORF; its function is uncertain. The V segment lost 3 bases and the J segment 2 bases; nucleotides outside the gene matches: 9. There are 17 residues in the CDR3. CDR3 coding DNA: TGCGCCAGCAGTCAGCCGGGACAGGTCTTCGGCAATCAGCCCCAGCATTTT. Its translation is CASSQPGQVFGNQPQHF.

The V and J genes are TRBV27 and TRBJ1-1; unclear D gene. Trimming shortened V by 7 bases and J by 4 bases, and 13 bases separated the two germline ends. From germline, CDR1 is MNHEY and CDR2 SMNVEV (reference sequence). CDR3 length equals 13 residues. The CDR3: CASTQTSGTEAFF. CDR3 DNA sequence: TGTGCCAGCACCCAAACTAGCGGCACTGAAGCTTTCTTT.

V gene TRBV20-1 combines with J gene TRBJ2-1; 10 bases map to TRBD2. The trim removed 2 bases at V and 7 bases at J, leaving 5 bases unmatched. CDR1 and CDR2 from the germline V gene are DFQATT and SNEGSKA (reference sequence). The CDR3 runs to 14 residues. CDR3 protein: CSARTSGTGNEQFF. CDR3 nucleotide sequence: TGCAGTGCTAGAACTAGCGGGACGGGGAATGAGCAGTTCTTC.

V usage is TRBV30 and J usage is TRBJ1-1; D unresolved. Germline V gene lookup returns CDR1 GTSNPN and CDR2 SVGIG (reference sequence). The CDR3 has 11 amino acids. Trimming removed 5 bases from V and 2 bases from J, with 6 bases in between. As DNA, the CDR3 is TGTGCCTGGGGTCATAACACTGAAGCTTTCTTT. Residues: CAWGHNTEAFF.

The gene calls are TRBV15 and TRBJ2-5; D possibly corresponds to TRBD2 (7 bases). Germline CDR1 LNHNV, CDR2 YYDKDF (reference sequence). This CDR3 has 15 residues. Deletions cut 1 base from V and 5 bases from J, with 14 bases between. Here the CDR3 reads CATSRGGGPPETQYF. The CDR3 DNA is TGTGCCACCAGCAGAGGGGGGGGGCCGCCGGAGACCCAGTACTTC.

The chain has TRBV6-2 or TRBV6-3 and TRBJ2-7; unclear D gene. Trimming removed 5 bases at V and 5 bases at J, with 16 bases between. Germline loops: CDR1 MNHEY, CDR2 SVGEGT. The CDR3 covers 14 residues. Here the CDR3 DNA reads TGTGCCAGCAGTCCCCGGGCCAGGATCGACGAGCAGTACTTC. Translated: CASSPRARIDEQYF.

The table lists this clonotype with a count of one. The chain joins TRBV6-5 to TRBJ2-7, with D possibly being TRBD2 (6 bases). V was pared by 7 bases and J by 10 bases, with 20 bases between. CDR1 is MNHEY and CDR2 is SVGAGI in the germline V gene. This CDR3 contains 13 residues. The chain's CDR3 is CASTPRTRLDQYF. CDR3 DNA: TGTGCCAGCACCCCACGAACTCGACTAGATCAGTACTTC.

This clonotype was seen a single time. The rearrangement joins TRBV28 to TRBJ2-7, with 7 bases matching TRBD2. Germline CDR1 reads MDHEN; CDR2 reads SYDVKM. V gave up 1 base and J gave up 6 bases; unmatched junction bases: 9. CDR3 length equals 15 residues. The CDR3 loop is CASSLLEAGAAEQYF. Here the CDR3 DNA reads TGTGCCAGCAGTTTATTAGAGGCGGGAGCGGCCGAGCAGTACTTC.

This sequence joins TRBV12-3 or TRBV12-4 and TRBJ1-1; D gene uncertain. The V end was cut by 4 bases, the J end by 0 bases, with 6 bases between. CDR3 size: 13 residues. DNA for the CDR3: TGTGCCAGCAGTTCCCCTATGAACACTGAAGCTTTCTTT. As protein: CASSSPMNTEAFF.

V usage is TRBV19 and J usage is TRBJ1-1, with 9 bases matching TRBD1. Germline assignment: CDR1 LNHDA and CDR2 SQIVND (reference sequence). Trimming at V came to 10 bases and at J to 1 base, leaving 4 bases not matched to a gene. The CDR3 has 13 residues. The CDR3 here is CATLGQGNTEAFF. In DNA, the CDR3 is TGTGCCACCCTGGGACAGGGGAACACTGAAGCTTTCTTT.

The CDR3 DNA sequence: TGTGCCAGCAGTTTGTCTCCGGGGACCACAGATACGCAGTATTTT. It codes for CASSLSPGTTDTQYF. This chain links TRBV12-3 or TRBV12-4 with TRBJ2-3; D is tentatively TRBD1 or TRBD2 (5 bases each). The CDR3 is 15 amino acids. V lost 3 bases and J lost 2, with 12 bases in between.

The CDR3 DNA follows: TGCGCCAGCAGCCAAGATATCGGGGACGCTTTGAGCTACGAGCAGTACTTC. Protein sequence: CASSQDIGDALSYEQYF. The chain combines TRBV4-1 with TRBJ2-7; D assignment may be TRBD1 or TRBD2 (5 bases each). Between the trimmed V and J ends, which lost 0 bases and 3 bases, there was a span of 18 bases. The germline gives CDR1 MGHRA, CDR2 YSYEKL. This CDR3 is built from 17 residues.

This rearrangement joins TRBV29-1 to TRBJ2-3; TRBD2 agrees at 10 bases. V shed 8 bases and J 2 bases; nucleotides not matched to a gene: 10. The germline CDR1 and CDR2 sequences are SQVTM and ANQGSEA. This CDR3 contains 15 residues. Here the CDR3 reads CSSSSGTSATDTQYF. In nucleotides, the CDR3 is TGCAGCTCAAGTTCCGGGACTAGCGCCACAGATACGCAGTATTTT.

The rearrangement uses TRBV20-1 and TRBJ2-1; D not resolved. Germline CDR1 DFQATT, CDR2 SNEGSKA (reference sequence). Trimming removed 5 bases at V and 4 bases at J, with 6 bases between. The CDR3 runs 11 residues. This chain's CDR3 is CSAPTYNEQFF. In DNA, the CDR3 is TGCAGTGCTCCGACATACAATGAGCAGTTCTTC.

The V and J genes are TRBV5-1 and TRBJ2-3; TRBD2 might be the D (5 bases). V was clipped by 1 base and J by 2 bases, with 11 bases between them. The CDR3 totals 15 residues. The germline gives CDR1 SGHRS, CDR2 YFSETQ. In DNA form, the CDR3 reads TGCGCCAGCAGCTTGACAGAGGGTGTCACAGATACGCAGTATTTT. This gives the protein CASSLTEGVTDTQYF.

The J gene is TRBJ1-2, the V gene TRBV2, with D perhaps matching TRBD1 (6 bases). Trimming pared 11 bases from V and 0 bases from J, leaving 13 bases between. Germline CDR1 reads SNHLY; CDR2 reads FYNNEI. This CDR3 has 13 amino acids. Here the CDR3 reads CAGNREANYGYTF. CDR3 bases: TGTGCCGGCAACAGGGAGGCTAACTATGGCTACACCTTC.

The CDR3 spells CASSRTSPYNSPLHF. The CDR3 DNA sequence: TGTGCCAGCAGTCGGACATCACCCTATAATTCACCCCTCCACTTT. V usage is TRBV6-5 and J usage is TRBJ1-6; D is perhaps TRBD1 (5 bases). This CDR3 has 15 amino acids. Germline V gene data show CDR1 as MNHEY and CDR2 as SVGAGI. Trimming took 5 bases from V and 2 from J, leaving 10 bases between them.

The chain uses TRBV14 and TRBJ2-1; possibly TRBD1 or TRBD2 for D (5 bases each). V lost 0 bases and J lost 2, with 8 bases in between. The V gene's germline CDR1 is SGHDN and CDR2 FVKESK. The CDR3 has 15 amino acids. The CDR3 sequence: CASSQERGTYNEQFF. The CDR3 coding sequence is TGTGCCAGCAGCCAAGAGAGGGGAACCTACAATGAGCAGTTCTTC. The entire variable domain, with the rest obtained from reference TRBV14 and TRBJ2-1, is as follows: EAGVTQFPSHSVIEKGQTVTLRCDPISGHDNLYWYRRVMGKEIKFLLHFVKESKQDESGMPNNRFLAERTGGTYSTLKVQPAELEDSGVYFCASSQERGTYNEQFFGPGTRLTVL.

As DNA, the CDR3 is TGCAGTGCCACCCCTTGGGGGCGGGGGGCTATCACAGATACGCAGTATTTT. Amino acid sequence: CSATPWGRGAITDTQYF. The rearrangement links TRBV20-1 to TRBJ2-3, with 8 bases identical to TRBD2. Trimming removed 6 bases from V and 2 bases from J; junction bases left unmatched: 16. This CDR3 has 17 amino acids. The V gene's germline CDR1 is DFQATT and CDR2 SNEGSKA (reference sequence).

The chain employs TRBV7-8 and TRBJ2-3; 10 nucleotides agree with TRBD2. The CDR3 consists of 16 residues. Losses at the gene ends were 4 bases for V and 3 bases for J; bases not matched to a gene: 7. Germline CDR1 and CDR2: SGHVS and FQNEAQ. CDR3 sequence reads: CASSSKRGGLTDTQYF. The CDR3, as DNA: TGTGCCAGCAGCTCCAAGCGGGGGGGCCTGACAGATACGCAGTATTTT.

This clonotype has a single count. The rearrangement joins TRBV11-2 to TRBJ2-1; 10 bases match TRBD2. This CDR3 comprises 18 residues. J lost 5 bases, V lost 5 bases, and 15 bases had no gene match. Germline lookup yields CDR1 SGHAT and CDR2 FQNNGV. DNA for the CDR3: TGTGCCAGCAGCCCCGCCGACCTAGCGGGAGAGGAGGACAATGAGCAGTTCTTC. Encoded protein: CASSPADLAGEEDNEQFF.

The CDR3 is CASKTAWTEAFF. The DNA for the CDR3 is TGTGCCAGCAAGACGGCATGGACTGAAGCTTTCTTT. This sequence joins TRBV13 and TRBJ1-1; no clear D. CDR1 PRHDT and CDR2 FYEKMQ come from the germline V gene (reference sequence). The CDR3 length is 12 residues. Trimming removed 7 bases at V and 5 bases at J, with 11 bases between.

CDR3 in DNA: TGTGCCAGCACCGGGACAGGGGGCGGATATACTGAAGCTTTCTTT. It encodes CASTGTGGGYTEAFF. The chain employs TRBV6-2 or TRBV6-3 and TRBJ1-1; 12 nucleotides agree with TRBD1. Germline V gene lookup returns CDR1 MNHEY and CDR2 SVGEGT. This CDR3 has 15 amino acids. Trimming took 7 bases from V and 5 from J; bases not matched to a gene: 8.

This clonotype was detected a few times. The chain is built from TRBV5-6 and TRBJ1-2, with D uncertain. CDR1 and CDR2 from the germline V gene are SGHDT and YYEEEE. The CDR3 runs 14 residues. V lost 4 bases to trimming and J lost 1 base, with 11 bases between them. The DNA of the CDR3 is TGTGCCAGCAGCCCGGACCGGGGTAACTATGGCTACACCTTC. It encodes CASSPDRGNYGYTF. Looking up the rest from reference TRBV5-6 and TRBJ1-2 gives the full variable domain: DAGVTQSPTHLIKTRGQQVTLRCSPKSGHDTVSWYQQALGQGPQFIFQYYEEEERQRGNFPDRFSGHQFPNYSSELNVNALLLGDSALYLCASSPDRGNYGYTFGSGTRLTVV.

V is TRBV11-2 and J is TRBJ1-1; D is unclear. CDR3 length: 13 residues. The germline V gene has CDR1 SGHAT and CDR2 FQNNGV. V was pared by 1 base and J by 4 bases, with 7 bases between. CDR3 in amino acids: CASSLATVTEAFF. The CDR3 region has the DNA TGTGCCAGCAGCTTAGCGACCGTCACTGAAGCTTTCTTT.